This T cell receptor (beta chain) was captured in a study of T-cell memory formation after mild COVID-19. The CDR3 contains 14 residues. Trimming removed 2 bases from V and 0 bases from J, with 5 bases in between. Study observations and caveats: The appearance of some responding clones in pre-infection memory suggested that cross-reactive memory joined.

From 5'RACE with constant-segment primers came TCR alpha and TCR beta cDNA libraries that carried sample barcodes and UMIs. TCRdb reprocessed the 5' RACE reads via MiXCR and lists one record per CDR3 protein. Found here are 250,000 or so distinct CDR3 sequences, around 17% of them singletons; the top ten hold 20% to 25%. This clonotype was seen repeatedly, ten times or more. Its antigen is not known. This TCR derives from a man between 18 and 35 years old who had mild COVID-19 (a few samples of this study predate the infection). Cell type and time point are not known. The chain joins TRBV12-3 or TRBV12-4 to TRBJ1-5; D remains ambiguous. What was sequenced was PBMCs or a T cell subset sorted from them (not recorded which). The CDR3 DNA reads as TGTGCCAGCAGTTTACGGTCTAGCAATCAGCCCCAGCATTTT. The encoded protein is CASSLRSSNQPQHF.